This T cell receptor (beta chain) was sequenced in a study of CD8+ T cells in alopecia areata. Treatment in this sample: oral pan-JAK inhibitor, 5-10 mg twice daily. RNA extraction and reverse transcription yielded cDNA as sequencing template. Sequenced by immunoSEQ multiplex PCR; TCRdb stores in-frame clones only, minus some. This sample yields 80,000 to 100,000 clones, of which 44% are seen a single time; roughly 18% belongs to the top ten. Specimen: CD8+ T cells sorted from blood, collected at week 24, from a patient treated with tofacitinib. The TCR sequence derives from a human donor with alopecia areata.

The CDR3 here is CASSILAGAVYNEQFF. CDR3 DNA: TGTGCCAGTAGTATCCTAGCGGGAGCAGTCTACAATGAGCAGTTCTTC. The V gene is TRBV19, the J gene TRBJ2-1, with 10 bases aligning to TRBD2. This CDR3 has 16 amino acids. Trimming cost V 3 bases and J 3 bases; bases outside gene matches: 5. Germline CDR1 reads LNHDA; CDR2 reads SQIVND (reference sequence).